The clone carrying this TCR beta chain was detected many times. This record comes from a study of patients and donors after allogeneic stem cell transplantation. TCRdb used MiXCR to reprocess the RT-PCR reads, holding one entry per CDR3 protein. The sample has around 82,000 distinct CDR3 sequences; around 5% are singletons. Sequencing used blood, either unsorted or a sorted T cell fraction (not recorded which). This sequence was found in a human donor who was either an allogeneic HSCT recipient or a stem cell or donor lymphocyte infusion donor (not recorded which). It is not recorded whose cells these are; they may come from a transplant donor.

The DNA for the CDR3 is TGTGCCAGCTCCCGGGACACTAACTATGGCTACACCTTC. It is translated as CASSRDTNYGYTF. The rearrangement links TRBV5-5 to TRBJ1-2; D may be TRBD1 (6 bases). The V gene lost 7 bases and the J gene lost 0 bases, with 10 bases spanning the gap. This CDR3 has 13 amino acids. Per the germline V gene, CDR1 is SGHKS and CDR2 is YYEKEE (reference sequence).